This T cell receptor beta chain was captured in a study of blood T cells in healthy people across ages. Germline V gene sequence: CDR1 SGDLS, CDR2 YYNGEE. The CDR3 consists of 14 residues. Trimming took off 0 bases at V and 6 bases at J, with 10 bases between the two ends. Alongside a J-beta primer mix, a sample-barcoded 5' primer served in a second PCR lasting about 7 to 11 cycles. TCRdb redid the calling of the 5' RACE reads with MiXCR, one entry per CDR3 protein. The data hold 650,000 to 1,000,000 distinct CDR3 sequences, with approximately 35% observed a single time. Staff drew around 10 milliliters of peripheral blood from each donor.

The sample taken for sequencing was blood. This receptor was identified in a man aged 18 to 30 in good health. The chain joins TRBV9 to TRBJ2-1; tentative D call: TRBD1 (5 bases). The CDR3 sequence is CASSVVPGRNEQFF. As DNA, the CDR3 is TGTGCCAGCAGCGTAGTTCCAGGGCGCAATGAGCAGTTCTTC.